This TCR beta chain comes out of a study of blood T cell repertoires in COVID-19. Turning to the study itself: COVID-19 samples, acute and convalescent, were from the United States, Italy and Spain. The analysed material was cDNA or gDNA that came from T cells, B-cell-depleted T cells, or PBMCs.

Authors' processing steps: Estimated nucleated cell counts came from reference gene primer amplification. TCRdb's table, derived via immunoSEQ multiplex PCR, lists solely in-frame clones and lacks some. The V and J calls and clone size come from that table; D and trimming were worked out from the DNA. The sample lists 84,000 or so clones, just under 85% occurring once. Looked up from germline, CDR1 is SEHNR and CDR2 is FQNEAQ (reference sequence). V trimming: 5 bases; J trimming: 5 bases; junction bases outside the gene matches: 5. The CDR3 runs to 15 residues. The sequenced sample was peripheral blood. The chain recombines TRBV7-9 with TRBJ2-1; 11 nucleotides match TRBD2. The sequence derives from an older woman with active or convalescent COVID-19. CDR3 region: CASSPSGLADNEQFF. The CDR3 DNA follows: TGTGCCAGCAGCCCATCGGGACTAGCGGACAATGAGCAGTTCTTC. The full variable domain, rest sourced from reference TRBV7-9 and TRBJ2-1, is DTGVSQNPRHKITKRGQNVTFRCDPISEHNRLYWYRQTLGQGPEFLTYFQNEAQLEKSRLLSDRFSAERPKGSFSTLEIQRTEQGDSAMYLCASSPSGLADNEQFFGPGTRLTVL.